This T cell receptor (beta chain) is drawn from a study of T cell responses to AZD1222 COVID-19 vaccine. Whole-study findings and limits: There were vaccine-associated CD4 TCRs across spike, dominant at 160-218 and 743-854. AZD1222 recipients seropositive at baseline numbered only five to seven.

Clones were read by immunoSEQ multiplex PCR, and TCRdb kept only the in-frame ones, dropping some. The data contain 65,000 to 85,000 clones, roughly 84% of them singletons. As concerns this clone: The antigen remains undetermined.

The CDR3 is made up of 15 amino acids. With 3 bases removed from V and 1 base from J, the gap between germline ends came to 9 bases. The V gene's germline CDR1 is KGHSH and CDR2 LQKENI. The chain couples TRBV18 to TRBJ2-2; tentatively, D is TRBD1 (6 bases). The clonotype comes from an adult in good health. The sequenced sample was peripheral blood, obtained on day 0 of AZD1222 vaccination. The CDR3: CASSPDRLNTGELFF. The DNA for the CDR3 is TGTGCCAGCTCACCCGACAGGTTGAACACCGGGGAGCTGTTTTTT.